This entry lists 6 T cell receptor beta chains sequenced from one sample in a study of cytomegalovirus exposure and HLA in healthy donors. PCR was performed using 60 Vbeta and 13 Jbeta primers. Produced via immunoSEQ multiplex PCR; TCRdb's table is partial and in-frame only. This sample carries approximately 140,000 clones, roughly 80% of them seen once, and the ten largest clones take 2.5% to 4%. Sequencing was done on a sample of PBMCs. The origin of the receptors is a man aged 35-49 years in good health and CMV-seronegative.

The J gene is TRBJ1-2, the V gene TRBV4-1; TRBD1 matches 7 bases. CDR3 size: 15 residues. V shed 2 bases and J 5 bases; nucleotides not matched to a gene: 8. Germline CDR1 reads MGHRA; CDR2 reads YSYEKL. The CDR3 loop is CASSQPPPGGYGYTF. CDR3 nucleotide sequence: TGCGCCAGCAGCCAACCCCCCCCAGGGGGATATGGCTACACCTTC.

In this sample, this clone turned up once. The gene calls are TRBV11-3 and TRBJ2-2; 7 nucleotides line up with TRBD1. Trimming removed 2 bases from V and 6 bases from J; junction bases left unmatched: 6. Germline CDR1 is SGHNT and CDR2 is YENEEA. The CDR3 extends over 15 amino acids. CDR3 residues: CASSLRQGPAGELFF. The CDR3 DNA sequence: TGTGCCAGCAGCTTACGACAGGGACCGGCCGGGGAGCTGTTTTTT.

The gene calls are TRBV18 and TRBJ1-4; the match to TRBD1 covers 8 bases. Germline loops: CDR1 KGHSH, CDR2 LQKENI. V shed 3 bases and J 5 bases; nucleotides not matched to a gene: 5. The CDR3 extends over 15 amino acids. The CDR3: CASSPDRVGNEKLFF. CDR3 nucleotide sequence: TGTGCCAGCTCACCGGACAGGGTAGGAAATGAAAAACTGTTTTTT.

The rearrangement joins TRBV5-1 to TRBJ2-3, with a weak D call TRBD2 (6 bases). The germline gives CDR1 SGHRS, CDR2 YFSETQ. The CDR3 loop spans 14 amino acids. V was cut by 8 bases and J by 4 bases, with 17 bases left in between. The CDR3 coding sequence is TGCGCCAGTTCGGGACTCCCTCCGTCAGATACGCAGTATTTT. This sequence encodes CASSGLPPSDTQYF.

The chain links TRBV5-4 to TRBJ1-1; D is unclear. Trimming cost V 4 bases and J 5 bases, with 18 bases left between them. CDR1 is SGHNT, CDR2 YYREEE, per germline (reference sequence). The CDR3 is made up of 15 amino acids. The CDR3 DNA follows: TGTGCCAGCAGCCCAAAACTAGGGCGCGAGACTGAAGCTTTCTTT. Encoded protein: CASSPKLGRETEAFF.

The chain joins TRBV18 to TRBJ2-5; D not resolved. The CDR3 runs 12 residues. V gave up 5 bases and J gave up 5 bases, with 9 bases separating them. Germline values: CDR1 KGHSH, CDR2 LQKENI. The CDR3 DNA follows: TGTGCCAGCTCATCGGAGAGGGAGACCCAGTACTTC. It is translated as CASSSERETQYF. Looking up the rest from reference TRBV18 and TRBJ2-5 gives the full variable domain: NAGVMQNPRHLVRRRGQEARLRCSPMKGHSHVYWYRQLPEEGLKFMVYLQKENIIDESGMPKERFSAEFPKEGPSILRIQQVVRGDSAAYFCASSSERETQYFGPGTRLLVL.